Below, one T cell receptor beta chain is given with its context. The record originates from a study of control samples from healthy donors and cancer patients. TCRdb's copy holds only in-frame clones and misses some; the assay was immunoSEQ multiplex PCR. This sample yields 150,000 or so clones, of which about 89% are seen a single time; about 7.1% belongs to the top ten. Trimming pared 3 bases from V and 4 bases from J, leaving 7 bases between. The germline gives CDR1 LGHDT, CDR2 YNNKEL (reference sequence). The CDR3 is 13 amino acids. Sequences were obtained from blood. The V gene is TRBV3-1 (or the pseudogene TRBV3-2), the J gene TRBJ1-3; the D is unclear. The source of this sequence is a man aged 18 to 30 in good health. CDR3 sequence reads: CASSQGLGNTIYF. The DNA for the CDR3 is TGTGCCAGCAGCCAGGGCCTGGGAAACACCATATATTTT.